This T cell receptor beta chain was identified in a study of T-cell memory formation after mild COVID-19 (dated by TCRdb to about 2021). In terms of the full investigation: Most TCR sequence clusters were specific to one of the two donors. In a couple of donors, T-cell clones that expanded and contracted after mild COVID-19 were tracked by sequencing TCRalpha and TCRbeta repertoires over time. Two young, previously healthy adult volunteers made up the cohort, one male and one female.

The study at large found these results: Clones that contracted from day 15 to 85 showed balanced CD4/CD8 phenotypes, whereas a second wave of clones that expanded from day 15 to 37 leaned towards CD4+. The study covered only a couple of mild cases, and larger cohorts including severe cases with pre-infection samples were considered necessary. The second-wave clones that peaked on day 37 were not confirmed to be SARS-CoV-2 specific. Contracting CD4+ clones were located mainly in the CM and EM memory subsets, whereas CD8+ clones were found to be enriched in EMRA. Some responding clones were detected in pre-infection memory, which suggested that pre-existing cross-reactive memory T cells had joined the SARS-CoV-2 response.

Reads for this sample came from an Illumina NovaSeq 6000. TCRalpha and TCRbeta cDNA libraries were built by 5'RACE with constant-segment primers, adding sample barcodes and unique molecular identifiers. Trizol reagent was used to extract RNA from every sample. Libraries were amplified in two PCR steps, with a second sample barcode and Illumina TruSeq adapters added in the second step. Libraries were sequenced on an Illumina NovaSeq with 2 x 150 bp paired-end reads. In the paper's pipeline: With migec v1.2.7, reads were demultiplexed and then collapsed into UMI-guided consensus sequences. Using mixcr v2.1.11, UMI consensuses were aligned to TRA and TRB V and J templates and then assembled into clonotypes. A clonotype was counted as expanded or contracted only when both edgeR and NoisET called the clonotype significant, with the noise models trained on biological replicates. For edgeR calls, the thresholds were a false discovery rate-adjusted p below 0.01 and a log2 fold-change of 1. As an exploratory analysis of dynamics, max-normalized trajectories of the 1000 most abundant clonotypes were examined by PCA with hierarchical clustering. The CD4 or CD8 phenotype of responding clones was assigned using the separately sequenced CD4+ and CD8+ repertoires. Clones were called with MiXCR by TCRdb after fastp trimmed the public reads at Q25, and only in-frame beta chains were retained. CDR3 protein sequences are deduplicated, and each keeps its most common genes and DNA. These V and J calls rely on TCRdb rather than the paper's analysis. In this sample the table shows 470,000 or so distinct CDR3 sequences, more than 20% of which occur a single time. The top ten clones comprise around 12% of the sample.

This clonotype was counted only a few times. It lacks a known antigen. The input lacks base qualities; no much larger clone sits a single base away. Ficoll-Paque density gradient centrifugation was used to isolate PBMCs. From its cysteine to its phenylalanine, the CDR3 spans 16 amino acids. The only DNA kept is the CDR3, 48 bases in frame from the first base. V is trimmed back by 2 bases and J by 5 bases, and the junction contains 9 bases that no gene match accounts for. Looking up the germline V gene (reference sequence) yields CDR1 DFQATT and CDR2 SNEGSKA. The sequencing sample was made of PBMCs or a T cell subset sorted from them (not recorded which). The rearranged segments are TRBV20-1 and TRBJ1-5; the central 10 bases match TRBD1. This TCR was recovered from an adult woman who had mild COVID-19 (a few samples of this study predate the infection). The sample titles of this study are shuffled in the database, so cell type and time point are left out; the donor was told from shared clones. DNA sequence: TGCAGTGCTAGATATTTGGGACAGGGGAGAGATCAGCCCCAGCATTTT. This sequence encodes CSARYLGQGRDQPQHF.